This T cell receptor beta chain was captured in a study of somatic mutations in cytotoxic T cells in rheumatoid arthritis. Study as a whole: It was right after diagnosis, before any treatment, that patient blood (approximately 28 ml EDTA) was drawn.

The data were produced by immunoSEQ multiplex PCR, yet TCRdb's version contains in-frame clones alone and is incomplete. Counted here are 9,500 to 13,000 clones, roughly 85% occurring once; the ten biggest clones make up 30% to 40%. The sample consisted of CD8+ T cells sorted from blood. This TCR was recovered from an adult with rheumatoid arthritis.

CDR3 DNA sequence: TGTGCCACCAGCCGACGGGGTGTTTCCTACGAGCAGTACTTC. Translation gives CATSRRGVSYEQYF. The V and J genes are TRBV15 and TRBJ2-7; tentatively, D is TRBD2 (5 bases). The ends were cut back, 5 bases at V and 1 base at J, with 12 bases in the middle. CDR1 LNHNV and CDR2 YYDKDF come from the germline V gene (reference sequence). The CDR3 has 14 amino acids.